Sequencing of this TCR beta chain was carried out in a study of post-analysis software for immune sequencing data. CDR1 and CDR2 (germline): MNHEY, SVGEGT. The CDR3 spans 14 residues. V was clipped by 2 bases and J by 9 bases; unmatched bases: 3. This clonotype was seen a handful of times. Its target is not known. Whole-study findings and limits: Five TRBV segments were more frequent in patients than controls; TRBV5-6, TRBV5-1 and TRBV20-1 belonged to this group.

Prepared libraries of TCR beta cDNA carried unique molecular identifiers. TCRdb re-called the PCR reads through MiXCR, storing one row per CDR3 protein. There are 350,000 to 450,000 distinct CDR3 sequences in the sample; about a third occur only once, and about an eighth lies in the top ten. This TCR was sampled from a girl aged 5 to 17 with multiple sclerosis. Sequencing used blood. The chain uses TRBV6-2 or TRBV6-3 and TRBJ2-2; TRBD1 matches at 10 bases. DNA for the CDR3: TGTGCCAGCAGTTACCCGACAGGGGGCAGGGAGCTGTTTTTT. Its protein is CASSYPTGGRELFF.